This T cell receptor beta chain was identified in a study of T cell changes during pregnancy in multiple sclerosis. Assay: immunoSEQ multiplex PCR; the TCRdb copy retains only in-frame clones and omits some. The repertoire holds approximately 41,000 clones, with 90% to 95% as singletons. This clone occurred once. J gave up 0 bases and V 6 bases, and 4 bases lay outside the gene matches. The CDR3 extends over 15 amino acids. In germline, CDR1 is SEHNR, CDR2 FQNEAQ (reference sequence). The sequences come from CD8+ T cells from peripheral blood mononuclear cells, collected in the third trimester of pregnancy. This receptor was taken from a female donor with multiple sclerosis, enrolled in a pregnancy study. V usage is TRBV7-9 and J usage is TRBJ1-1; TRBD1 agrees at 10 bases. CDR3 nucleotide sequence: TGTGCCAGCAGTTACGGACAGGGGGTGAACACTGAAGCTTTCTTT. It specifies CASSYGQGVNTEAFF.